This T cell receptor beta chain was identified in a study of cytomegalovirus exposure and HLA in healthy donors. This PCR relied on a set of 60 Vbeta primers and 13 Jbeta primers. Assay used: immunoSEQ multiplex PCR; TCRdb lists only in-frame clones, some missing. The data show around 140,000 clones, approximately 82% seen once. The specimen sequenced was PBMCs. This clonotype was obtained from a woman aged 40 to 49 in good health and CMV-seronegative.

The CDR3 DNA is TGTGCCAGCAGCTTGGAAGCGGGAGTGCTCGTAGGGCAGTTCTTC. This gives the protein CASSLEAGVLVGQFF. The V and J genes are TRBV5-4 and TRBJ2-1, with 8 bases that match TRBD2. This CDR3 has 15 amino acids. V trimming: 0 bases; J trimming: 12 bases; junction bases outside the gene matches: 11. The germline gives CDR1 SGHNT, CDR2 YYREEE (reference sequence).